This T cell receptor (beta chain) appears in the sequencing data of a study of shared T cell receptors in the human thymus. Assay used: immunoSEQ multiplex PCR; TCRdb lists only in-frame clones, some missing. Of 640,000 or so clones listed, about 89% were seen once; the top ten hold roughly 0.0086%. Germline V gene sequence: CDR1 MDHEN, CDR2 SYDVKM. Trimming cost V 10 bases and J 2 bases, with 15 bases left between them. The CDR3 extends over 14 amino acids. In addition, the sample was reused for a study of human thymus T cells. Per that paper: Biased V and J segment usage appeared in thymus and peripheral blood. Related research described strongly overlapping thymic repertoires in unrelated people.

The sequenced material came from thymocytes. The chain has TRBV28 and TRBJ2-1; D ambiguous. The origin of this receptor is a boy in the first two years of life with a congenital heart defect. CDR3 bases: TGTGCCACCAACAGTGGATCCCCCTACAATGAGCAGTTCTTC. Amino acids: CATNSGSPYNEQFF.